This TCR beta chain was observed in a study of human T cells and chemical hapten exposure. Using its own MiXCR run on the RACE reads, TCRdb lists one record per CDR3 protein. The repertoire holds some 99,000 distinct CDR3 sequences, with approximately 8.8% as singletons. This CDR3 is built from 13 residues. CDR1 is SGHTA and CDR2 is FQGNSA in the germline V gene. Deletions cut 3 bases from V and 0 bases from J, with 6 bases between. Time point denoted: patch test 2, 6 weeks after DPC sensitization. Treatment here: therapeutic diphenylcyclopropenone sensitization with weekly scalp DPC. This clonotype was observed at least ten times.

This clonotype originated in a woman in her thirties or forties with alopecia areata. Some clones in this sample may be carry-over from other donors' samples. The V call is TRBV7-2, the J call TRBJ2-7, with D possibly being TRBD2 (5 bases). The sample here was whole blood, taken in connection with sensitization to the hapten diphenylcyclopropenone (DPC). This chain's CDR3 is CASSFGVSYEQYF. CDR3 bases: TGTGCCAGCAGCTTCGGGGTCTCCTACGAGCAGTACTTC.